Listed below are T cell receptor beta chains from one sample, sequenced in a study of T cells after yellow fever vaccination. MiXCR, run by TCRdb on the 5' RACE reads, gives a single entry per CDR3 protein. The sample shows 140,000 to 150,000 distinct CDR3 sequences, approximately 6.6% of them seen only once. This sample comprised CD4+ T cells sorted from PBMCs, obtained 10 days after the yellow fever booster vaccination. Source of these receptors: a man aged 25-45 years who received the YFV17D yellow fever vaccine. The CDR3 runs from the conserved cysteine through the conserved F or W. The order of the fields is CDR3 DNA, CDR3 protein, clone size, J gene, D gene, V gene. A D gene is named only where the DNA matches it firmly. Rows give clone size only sometimes, using once, few, many, or a class for an expanded clone.

TGTGCCAGTAGTGTTCGACAGCTTAATCAGCCCCAGCATTTT,CASSVRQLNQPQHF,-,TRBJ1-5,-,TRBV19
TGTGCCAGCTCCCTCGTCGCTAGCGGGAGGGCAAGTTCCTACAATGAGCAGTTCTTC,CASSLVASGRASSYNEQFF,many,TRBJ2-1,TRBD2,TRBV18
TGTGCCAGCAGCTTAGCGAGGAGCGATGAGCAGTTCTTC,CASSLARSDEQFF,many,TRBJ2-1,-,TRBV7-8
TGTGCCAGTACTCCGCGCCCTGGGACAGGGAGCAATGAGCAGTTCTTC,CASTPRPGTGSNEQFF,few,TRBJ2-1,TRBD1,TRBV19
TGCAGCGTAGGCTTCACGGCGAACACTGAAGCTTTCTTT,CSVGFTANTEAFF,many,TRBJ1-1,-,TRBV29-1
TGCAGTGCTAGGCAACACACAAACAGGGATGTGGCTTTCTTT,CSARQHTNRDVAFF,many,TRBJ1-1,-,TRBV20-1
TGTGCCAGCAGCGTCACCAACAATGGCTACACCTTC,CASSVTNNGYTF,-,TRBJ1-2,-,TRBV28
TGTGCCAGCATTCTACAGGGAGATACGCAGTATTTT,CASILQGDTQYF,many,TRBJ2-3,-,TRBV12-3/TRBV12-4
TGTGCCAGCAGTTTAAGCGGGAGTTCCTACGAGCAGTACTTC,CASSLSGSSYEQYF,many,TRBJ2-7,TRBD2,TRBV12-3/TRBV12-4
TGCGCCAGCAGCCAAGTTGAGGGGCAGTCGAGAGATACGCAGTATTTT,CASSQVEGQSRDTQYF,many,TRBJ2-3,-,TRBV4-1
TGTGCCAGCAGCCTCGCTGGGACAAAAGGCGAGCAGTACTTC,CASSLAGTKGEQYF,many,TRBJ2-7,-,TRBV3-1
TGTGCCAGCGTGTGGACAGTACAGATAGATGAGCAGTTCTTC,CASVWTVQIDEQFF,many,TRBJ2-1,-,TRBV7-2
TGTGCCAGTAGTACTCAGGGGCTAAACTACGAGCAGTACTTC,CASSTQGLNYEQYF,many,TRBJ2-7,-,TRBV19
TGTGCCAGCGGAATCGGGAGCTCTCTTGGGACAGATACGCAGTATTTT,CASGIGSSLGTDTQYF,many,TRBJ2-3,-,TRBV12-3/TRBV12-4
TGTGCCAGCAGCTCCCTAAACACGTTCTCTGGGGCCAACGTCCTGACTTTC,CASSSLNTFSGANVLTF,many,TRBJ2-6,-,TRBV7-2
TGTGCCAGCAGCTTAGAAGGGGGAGTTGAAAAACTGTTTTTT,CASSLEGGVEKLFF,many,TRBJ1-4,-,TRBV7-9
TGTGCCACCCCCTTAACCGGAGCGGGAAGGTCAGATACGCAGTATTTT,CATPLTGAGRSDTQYF,few,TRBJ2-3,TRBD2,TRBV6-1
TGTGCCATCAGTGGAGCACCACCCGGTACCGGGGAGCTGTTTTTT,CAISGAPPGTGELFF,many,TRBJ2-2,-,TRBV10-3
TGTGCCAGCAGTGTCCCTCTCACAGGGCTTCCCTACGAGCAGTACTTC,CASSVPLTGLPYEQYF,-,TRBJ2-7,-,TRBV28
TGTGCCAGCAGCTTGGGACTAGCGGGAGGGCCCCAAGAGACCCAGTACTTC,CASSLGLAGGPQETQYF,few,TRBJ2-5,TRBD2,TRBV7-2
TGCGCCGCGAGGACAGGGGAGGAAAAACTGTTTTTT,CAARTGEEKLFF,many,TRBJ1-4,TRBD1,TRBV10-2
TGTGCCAGCAGCTTAGACCCGCCCCCCGATACGCAGTATTTT,CASSLDPPPDTQYF,many,TRBJ2-3,-,TRBV11-2
TGCGCCAGCAGCTGGGAGCGGGAGGGCCTTAATTACGAGCAGTACTTC,CASSWEREGLNYEQYF,-,TRBJ2-7,TRBD2,TRBV5-1